This TCR beta chain was identified in a study of siplizumab effects on memory and regulatory T cells. This CDR3 region has 15 residues. The V and J ends lost 4 bases and 2 bases, in that order; junction bases with no gene match: 3. CDR1 is LNHDA, CDR2 SQIVND, per germline (reference sequence). Profiled with immunoSEQ multiplex PCR; TCRdb holds only in-frame clones, not every one. Of 87,000 or so clones listed, just under 90% are singletons. V and J are TRBV19 and TRBJ2-7; TRBD2 matches 12 bases. The TCR was taken from a human donor in good health. Input material: CD4+ T cells sorted from blood. The CDR3 loop reads CASSRLAGGPYEQYF. The DNA for the CDR3 is TGTGCCAGTAGTAGGCTAGCGGGAGGGCCCTACGAGCAGTACTTC.